These 27 T cell receptor beta chains share one sample of origin, sequenced in a study of glioma-infiltrating T cells. The iRepertoire nested amplicon-rescue multiplex PCR amplified TCR alpha and beta CDR3s from RNA. TCRdb reprocessed the multiplex PCR reads with MiXCR, giving one entry per CDR3 protein. The sample shows approximately 90,000 distinct CDR3 sequences, about a quarter of them seen only once. Source material: glioma tissue, nonneoplastic brain tissue, or PBMCs (not recorded which). These receptors all come from a human donor with low-grade glioma or glioblastoma, undergoing nonglioma brain surgery, or in good health (not recorded which).

This clonotype was detected ten times or more. The V call is TRBV7-2, the J call TRBJ2-7; D is possibly TRBD1 (7 bases). The CDR3 has 15 amino acids. Germline loops: CDR1 SGHTA, CDR2 FQGNSA. V lost 2 bases and J lost 11, with 22 bases in between. DNA for the CDR3: TGTGCCAGCAGCTTACGGGACAGACGGTTTGGAGGGGAGTACTTC. Amino acid sequence: CASSLRDRRFGGEYF.

This clonotype was counted many times. The chain carries TRBV18 and TRBJ2-7; D is undetermined. Per the germline V gene, CDR1 is KGHSH and CDR2 is LQKENI. The CDR3 contains 14 residues. V was clipped by 3 bases and J by 2 bases, with 11 bases between them. The CDR3 DNA is TGTGCCAGCTCACCCGACGTCTCGGCCTACGAGCAGTACTTC. Its translation: CASSPDVSAYEQYF.

Worth noting for this clonotype: Germline is not matched at one junction end, which may reflect a read error. CDR3 in DNA: TGTGCCAGCAGTGAATCGGGTTGGGGCGCCCATACTGAAGCTTTATTT. The encoded protein is CASSESGWGAHTEALF. This chain connects TRBV25-1 to TRBJ1-1; a weak D match, TRBD1 (5 bases). The CDR3 is 16 residues long. CDR1 and CDR2 from the germline V gene are MGHDK and SYGVNS.

This chain uses TRBV11-2 with TRBJ2-3, with D perhaps TRBD2 (6 bases). Germline lookup yields CDR1 SGHAT and CDR2 FQNNGV. This CDR3 has 15 amino acids. Trimming stripped 5 bases from V and 6 bases from J, with 18 bases between. This chain's CDR3 is CASSAGPSQVDTQYF. For the CDR3, the DNA is TGTGCCAGCAGCGCGGGACCCTCACAGGTGGATACGCAGTATTTT.

This clonotype was found a few times. The chain couples TRBV5-4 to TRBJ2-3; TRBD1 matches 7 bases. This CDR3 spans 14 amino acids. Germline values: CDR1 SGHNT, CDR2 YYREEE (reference sequence). V shed 7 bases and J 3 bases; nucleotides not matched to a gene: 8. Written as DNA, the CDR3 is TGTGCCAGCGATGACAGGGATGGAACAGATACGCAGTATTTT. As protein: CASDDRDGTDTQYF. Complete variable domain (other parts from reference TRBV5-4 and TRBJ2-3): ETGVTQSPTHLIKTRGQQVTLRCSSQSGHNTVSWYQQALGQGPQFIFQYYREEENGRGNFPPRFSGLQFPNYSSELNVNALELDDSALYLCASDDRDGTDTQYFGPGTRLTVL.

The V gene is TRBV12-3 or TRBV12-4, the J gene TRBJ2-2; D tentatively reads TRBD1 or TRBD2 (7 bases each). V was shortened by 4 bases and J by 3 bases, with 27 bases between the two germline ends. The CDR3 totals 20 residues. The CDR3 coding sequence is TGTGCCAGCAGTTCCCGGGACAGAAGACTAGCCCGATGGGACACCGGGGAGCTGTTTTTT. The encoded protein is CASSSRDRRLARWDTGELFF.

The chain couples TRBV3-1 to TRBJ2-1; D remains ambiguous. The CDR3 spans 12 residues. Trimming pared 3 bases from V and 9 bases from J, leaving 9 bases between. In germline, CDR1 is LGHDT, CDR2 YNNKEL (reference sequence). CDR3 nucleotides: TGTGCCAGCAGCCAGGCCTTGGGTGAGCAGTTCTTC. This codes for CASSQALGEQFF.

V is TRBV4-1 and J is TRBJ2-7, with a possible D match to TRBD2 (5 bases). Germline V gene data show CDR1 as MGHRA and CDR2 as YSYEKL. This CDR3 comprises 16 residues. The V gene lost 0 bases and the J gene lost 3 bases, with 15 bases spanning the gap. The CDR3 spells CASSQDPGNLFYEQYF. The CDR3 nucleotides are TGCGCCAGCAGCCAAGATCCCGGGAACCTTTTCTACGAGCAGTACTTC.

The chain is built from TRBV29-1 and TRBJ2-2; no reliable D call. Trimming pared 6 bases from V and 0 bases from J, leaving 8 bases between. In germline, CDR1 is SQVTM, CDR2 ANQGSEA. There are 13 residues in the CDR3. The CDR3 region is CSVDRSNTGELFF. CDR3 bases: TGCAGCGTAGATAGGTCGAACACCGGGGAGCTGTTTTTT.

The chain combines TRBV5-5 with TRBJ2-7; maybe TRBD1 (5 bases). Germline values: CDR1 SGHKS, CDR2 YYEKEE (reference sequence). The CDR3 covers 13 residues. Trimming took off 0 bases at V and 1 base at J, with 5 bases between the two ends. The CDR3 protein is CASSLAGSYEQYF. In DNA, the CDR3 is TGTGCCAGCAGCTTGGCAGGGTCCTACGAGCAGTACTTC. Complete variable domain (other parts from reference TRBV5-5 and TRBJ2-7): DAGVTQSPTHLIKTRGQQVTLRCSPISGHKSVSWYQQVLGQGPQFIFQYYEKEERGRGNFPDRFSARQFPNYSSELNVNALLLGDSALYLCASSLAGSYEQYFGPGTRLTVT.

This clonotype has a count of ten or more. This rearrangement joins TRBV7-8 to TRBJ2-5, with D possibly matching TRBD2 (5 bases). Germline V CDR1 and CDR2: SGHVS, FQNEAQ. V lost 4 bases, J lost 1 base, and 13 bases lay in between. There are 15 residues in the CDR3. The CDR3 reads CASSYDSEVQETQYF. The DNA of the CDR3 is TGTGCCAGCAGCTATGACTCGGAGGTCCAAGAGACCCAGTACTTC.

J is TRBJ1-3 and V is TRBV5-1; the D gene is possibly TRBD1 (6 bases). The germline gives CDR1 SGHRS, CDR2 YFSETQ. Trimming left V 2 bases short and J 4 bases short, with 13 bases between. There are 15 residues in the CDR3. The CDR3 DNA reads TGCGCCAGCAGCTTAGGGGGGGCGCAAGGAAACACCATATATTTT. It is translated as CASSLGGAQGNTIYF.

Concerning this clonotype: Just one base apart from a much larger clone, this may be a read error. The V and J genes are TRBV12-3 or TRBV12-4 and TRBJ1-6; D not certain. The CDR3 runs 16 residues. V lost 2 bases to trimming and J lost 5 bases, with 13 bases between them. This CDR3 is CASSLRCPLNNSPLHF. CDR3 coding DNA: TGTGCCAGCAGTTTACGGTGCCCACTTAATAATTCACCCCTCCACTTT.

This clonotype was counted many times. The CDR3 DNA reads as TGTGCCAGCAGCCAAGAGTGGTCCGGTTCCTCCTACAATGAGCAGTTCTTC. Translated, it gives CASSQEWSGSSYNEQFF. The chain couples TRBV3-1 to TRBJ2-1; unclear D gene. Trimming removed 0 bases at V and 0 bases at J, with 12 bases between. The CDR3 sequence is 17 residues long. Germline values: CDR1 LGHDT, CDR2 YNNKEL (reference sequence).

There are many counts of this clonotype. The V and J genes are TRBV7-2 and TRBJ1-1, with D unresolved. CDR1 is SGHTA, CDR2 FQGNSA, per germline. The CDR3 totals 9 residues. V lost 5 bases to trimming and J lost 8 bases, with 3 bases between them. The CDR3 is CASSPEAFF. The CDR3 bases are TGTGCCAGCAGCCCCGAAGCTTTCTTT.

In its sample, this clonotype was seen many times. The rearrangement joins TRBV7-6 to TRBJ2-7; D is uncertain. The CDR3 extends over 13 amino acids. V was shortened by 0 bases and J by 2 bases, with 5 bases between the two germline ends. The germline CDR1 and CDR2 sequences are SGHVS and FNYEAQ. The CDR3 coding sequence is TGTGCCAGCAGCTTAGCAGAGACCTACGAGCAGTACTTC. Its protein is CASSLAETYEQYF.

This clonotype was seen a few times. Just one base apart from a much larger clone, this may be a read error. The V and J genes are TRBV19 and TRBJ1-5; D not certain. Germline V gene data show CDR1 as LNHDA and CDR2 as SQIVND (reference sequence). V lost 1 base and J lost 8, with 6 bases in between. The CDR3 runs to 12 residues. CDR3 in amino acids: CASSIGLEPQHF. Here the CDR3 DNA reads TGTGCCAGTAGTATAGGGCTGGAGCCCCAGCATTTT.

This clonotype has ten or more counts. This chain links TRBV4-2 with TRBJ1-2; possibly TRBD1 for D (5 bases). Trimming took off 1 base at V and 8 bases at J, with 11 bases between the two ends. The CDR3 contains 13 residues. Germline CDR1 is LGHNA and CDR2 is YNFKEQ. The CDR3 DNA reads TGTGCCAGCAGCCAAGTGACAGTCGGCGGCTACACCTTC. Translation: CASSQVTVGGYTF.

Ten or more counts support this clonotype. The chain is built from TRBV7-2 and TRBJ2-1, with D perhaps assigned TRBD1 or TRBD2 (7 bases each). This CDR3 region has 15 residues. V lost 5 bases and J 14 bases, leaving 25 bases between the germline ends. Germline V gives CDR1 SGHTA, CDR2 FQGNSA. Here the CDR3 DNA reads TGTGCCAGCAGCGTTCGACTAGCAGGGGGGCAAAGGAAGTTCTTC. Its translation: CASSVRLAGGQRKFF.

This clonotype was picked up many times. The gene calls are TRBV20-1 and TRBJ2-7, with TRBD2 matching over 9 bases. V dropped 3 bases and J dropped 5; count of bases not matched to a gene: 11. The CDR3 extends over 15 amino acids. CDR1 and CDR2 from the germline V gene are DFQATT and SNEGSKA (reference sequence). CDR3 protein: CSASSPGLAGHEQYF. CDR3 nucleotides: TGCAGTGCTAGTAGTCCGGGACTAGCTGGCCACGAGCAGTACTTC.

Many counts were recorded for this clonotype. The chain links TRBV20-1 to TRBJ1-6; 7 positions match TRBD1. This CDR3 comprises 14 residues. Germline V gives CDR1 DFQATT, CDR2 SNEGSKA (reference sequence). V shed 1 base and J 10 bases; nucleotides not matched to a gene: 7. CDR3 sequence (DNA): TGCAGTGCTAGAGCGGGACAGTGGGACTCACCCCTCCACTTT. It encodes CSARAGQWDSPLHF.

Within the sample, this clonotype is medium-sized. This chain connects TRBV6-1 to TRBJ2-7; 8 positions agree with TRBD1. The CDR3 covers 14 residues. CDR1 MNHNS and CDR2 SASEGT come from the germline V gene. Losses at the gene ends were 7 bases for V and 3 bases for J; bases not matched to a gene: 8. CDR3 region: CASTYAGTGYEQYF. In nucleotides, the CDR3 is TGTGCCAGCACTTACGCCGGGACAGGCTACGAGCAGTACTTC.

This clonotype was found many times. This chain links TRBV27 with TRBJ2-6; D is unresolved. V was cut by 3 bases and J by 0 bases, with 6 bases left in between. Germline CDR1 and CDR2: MNHEY and SMNVEV (reference sequence). CDR3 length: 15 residues. This CDR3 is CASSFRSSGANVLTF. CDR3 sequence (DNA): TGTGCCAGCAGTTTTCGTAGCTCTGGGGCCAACGTCCTGACTTTC.

In its sample, this clonotype was seen a few times. This chain connects TRBV7-8 to TRBJ2-5; TRBD1 aligns across 7 bases. Trimming cost V 8 bases and J 2 bases; bases outside gene matches: 8. The CDR3 totals 14 residues. The germline gives CDR1 SGHVS, CDR2 FQNEAQ. DNA of the CDR3: TGTGCCAGCTCCCGGGACAGAAATCAAGAGACCCAGTACTTC. Residues: CASSRDRNQETQYF.

This clonotype was seen ten or more times. The V and J genes are TRBV6-1 and TRBJ1-1; 7 bases align to TRBD1. The germline V gene has CDR1 MNHNS and CDR2 SASEGT. V dropped 6 bases and J dropped 5; count of bases not matched to a gene: 6. The CDR3 runs to 13 residues. CDR3 region: CASRRQGGTEAFF. The CDR3 bases are TGTGCCAGCAGGCGACAGGGTGGGACTGAAGCTTTCTTT.

The sample holds many counts of this clonotype. The gene calls are TRBV18 and TRBJ1-3; 9 bases are shared with TRBD1. CDR3 length equals 17 residues. Looked up from germline, CDR1 is KGHSH and CDR2 is LQKENI. Trimming at V came to 4 bases and at J to 2 bases, leaving 9 bases not matched to a gene. CDR3 in DNA: TGTGCCAGCTCACTCACAGGACAGGGGACTCCTGGAAACACCATATATTTT. Amino acid sequence: CASSLTGQGTPGNTIYF.

Ten or more counts support this clonotype. The V and J genes are TRBV7-9 and TRBJ1-1; D is undetermined. Germline CDR1 reads SEHNR; CDR2 reads FQNEAQ (reference sequence). The CDR3 loop spans 14 amino acids. The V end lost 2 bases, the J end lost 4 bases, and 11 bases lay between the germline ends. The CDR3 reads CASSLSDRGTEAFF. DNA of the CDR3: TGTGCCAGCAGCTTATCGGATCGCGGCACTGAAGCTTTCTTT. Drawing the rest from reference TRBV7-9 and TRBJ1-1, the complete variable domain is DTGVSQNPRHKITKRGQNVTFRCDPISEHNRLYWYRQTLGQGPEFLTYFQNEAQLEKSRLLSDRFSAERPKGSFSTLEIQRTEQGDSAMYLCASSLSDRGTEAFFGQGTRLTVV.